This entry describes one T cell receptor (beta chain). The antigen is undetermined. This entry is derived from a study of yellow fever vaccine responses in identical twins. General study findings and limits: The T cell response to vaccination in identical twins was reportedly partly convergent and partly personalized.

CDR1 SGHAT and CDR2 FQNNGV come from the germline V gene. With 1 base removed from V and 3 bases from J, the gap between germline ends came to 6 bases. The CDR3 is 13 residues long. TCRdb re-called the RT-PCR reads with MiXCR, one entry per CDR3 protein. Of under 25,000 distinct CDR3 sequences listed, approximately 70% are singletons. The receptor was derived from a woman under 30 who received the yellow fever vaccine. This chain uses TRBV11-2 with TRBJ2-5; no clear D gene. The starting material was T cells from blood (PBMCs), unsorted or a sorted subset (not recorded which), obtained before or after yellow fever vaccination (not recorded which). CDR3 in DNA: TGTGCCAGCAGCTTAGGGGAAGAAGAGACCCAGTACTTC. It translates to CASSLGEEETQYF.